A selection of T cell receptor beta chains follows, all from one sample in a study of graft-versus-host responses after intestinal transplantation. Profiling relied on immunoSEQ multiplex PCR, and the TCRdb table lists in-frame clones only, not all of them. The table records 80,000 to 85,000 clones, 90% to 95% of them present only once. No antigens are known for them. The sequencing used unstimulated CD4+ T cells sorted from spleen or lymph node cells, collected before intestinal transplant. These receptors were obtained from a human donor who received an intestinal transplant. The CDR3 runs from the conserved cysteine through the conserved F or W. Fields, in order: clone size, D gene, J gene, V gene, CDR3 DNA, CDR3 protein. D genes are given only for firm matches. A row's size may be missing; if present it is once, few, many or a size class.

>NA|TRBD1|TRBJ2-2|TRBV5-1
TGCGCCAGCAGCTTAAGACAGGGCGGGACCGGGGAGCTGTTTTTT
CASSLRQGGTGELFF
>NA|TRBD1|TRBJ1-1|TRBV5-1
TGCGCCAGCAGCTGGTCGACAGGGGTGAACACTGAAGCTTTCTTT
CASSWSTGVNTEAFF
>NA|NA|TRBJ2-1|TRBV5-8
TGTGCCAGCAGCTTGAGAGGGGGGGCCACAAATGAGCAGTTCTTC
CASSLRGGATNEQFF
>NA|NA|TRBJ1-2|TRBV2
TGTGCCAGCAGTGAACAGGGCCGCTTCAACTATGGCTACACCTTC
CASSEQGRFNYGYTF
>NA|TRBD1|TRBJ1-2|TRBV29-1
TGCAGCGTGGGGGACAGGAACTATGGCTACACCTTC
CSVGDRNYGYTF
>NA|TRBD1|TRBJ1-5|TRBV9
TGTGCCAGCAGTGGGGACAGTAGCAATCAGCCCCAGCATTTT
CASSGDSSNQPQHF
>NA|NA|TRBJ2-7|TRBV4-3
TGCGCCAGCAGCCAGGCGGGGAAAAGGGGCGGTGAGCAGTACTTC
CASSQAGKRGGEQYF
>NA|NA|TRBJ2-5|TRBV7-6
TGTGCCAGCAGCCTACAGGAGACCCAGTACTTC
CASSLQETQYF
>NA|NA|TRBJ1-2|TRBV30
TGTGCCTGGATACCTCGGGGGGGGCTCTATGGCTACACCTTC
CAWIPRGGLYGYTF
>NA|NA|TRBJ1-2|TRBV30
TGTGCCTGGTCGCAGCGCTCGGGTGCAAACTATGGCTACACCTTC
CAWSQRSGANYGYTF
>NA|NA|TRBJ1-6|TRBV30
TGTGCCTGGAGCTTGACAGCGTATAATTCACCCCTCCACTTT
CAWSLTAYNSPLHF
>NA|NA|TRBJ1-2|TRBV18
TGTGCCAGCTCACCCGATACGACAGGAGGATCATCCTATGGCTACACCTTC
CASSPDTTGGSSYGYTF
>NA|TRBD1|TRBJ1-2|TRBV6-5
TGTGCCAGCAGTGCGCCCGCGACAGGGACCTATGGCTACACCTTC
CASSAPATGTYGYTF
>once|NA|TRBJ1-3|TRBV18
TGTGCCAGCTCACCGGGCTCACCCTCTGGAAACACCATATATTTT
CASSPGSPSGNTIYF
>NA|TRBD1|TRBJ2-7|TRBV29-1
TGCAGCGCCGGAGAGGGGGCGAGGGGCGAGCAGTACTTC
CSAGEGARGEQYF
>NA|TRBD2|TRBJ2-1|TRBV30
TGTGCCTGGACAGGACTAGCGCACAATGAGCAGTTCTTC
CAWTGLAHNEQFF
>NA|NA|TRBJ2-7|TRBV11-3
TGTGCCAGCAGCTTAGAGAACAGGGCACACTACGAGCAGTACTTC
CASSLENRAHYEQYF
>once|NA|TRBJ2-3|TRBV27
TGTGCCAGCAGTTTGCGGGCCGGGGTCTCTAGCACAGATACGCAGTATTTT
CASSLRAGVSSTDTQYF
>NA|TRBD1|TRBJ1-4|TRBV14
TGTGCCAGCAGCTCCCACTACAGGGGGCAAGAACTGTTTTTT
CASSSHYRGQELFF
>NA|NA|TRBJ1-5|TRBV2
TGTGCCAGCAGTGTCGGGCAGGGAAGCCAGCCCCAGCATTTT
CASSVGQGSQPQHF
>NA|NA|TRBJ2-1|TRBV7-9
TGTGCCAGCAGCCTTCGACGGGGAAATGAGCAGTTCTTC
CASSLRRGNEQFF
>NA|NA|TRBJ2-2|TRBV6-4
TGTGCCAGCAGTGGCGGCACCGGGGAGCTGTTTTTT
CASSGGTGELFF
>NA|TRBD1|TRBJ1-2|TRBV6-5
TGTGCCAGCAGTTACGACGGGACAGGGAACTATGGCTACACCTTC
CASSYDGTGNYGYTF
>NA|NA|TRBJ1-2|TRBV5-1
TGCGCCAGCAAGGTCGGGGGTGCCTATGGCTACACCTTC
CASKVGGAYGYTF
>NA|NA|TRBJ2-7|TRBV11-2
TGTGCCAGCAGCCTCTCAGTCGGGACTTCTTCCTTC
CASSLSVGTSSF
>NA|TRBD1|TRBJ2-3|TRBV27
TGTGCCAGCAGTCACAGGGGAACAGATACGCAGTATTTT
CASSHRGTDTQYF
>NA|NA|TRBJ2-3|TRBV9
TGTGCCAGCAGCGTAGAACTAAGATATGGTACGCAGTATTTT
CASSVELRYGTQYF
>NA|TRBD1|TRBJ1-6|TRBV25-1
TGTGCCAGCAGTGATTCAGGACAGGGGAATTCACCCCTCCACTTT
CASSDSGQGNSPLHF